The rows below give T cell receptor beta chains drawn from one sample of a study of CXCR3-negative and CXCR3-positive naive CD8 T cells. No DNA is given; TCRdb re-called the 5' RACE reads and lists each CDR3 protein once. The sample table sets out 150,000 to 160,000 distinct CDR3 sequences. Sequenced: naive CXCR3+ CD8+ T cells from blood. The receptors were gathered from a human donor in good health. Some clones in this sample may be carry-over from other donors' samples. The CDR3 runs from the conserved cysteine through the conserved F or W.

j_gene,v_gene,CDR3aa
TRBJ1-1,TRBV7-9,CASSPRMGNTEAFF
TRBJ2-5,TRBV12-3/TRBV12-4,CASNSGGAGETQYF
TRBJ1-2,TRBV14,CASSTPGQRADGYTF
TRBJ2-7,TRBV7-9,CASSSGQDTTYEQYF
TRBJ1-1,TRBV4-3,CASSQGVVAEAFF
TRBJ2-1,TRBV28,CASTRLAVDYNEQFF
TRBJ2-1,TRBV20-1,CSAFAVDIEQFF
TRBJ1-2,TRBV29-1,CSVLRPTGGYTF
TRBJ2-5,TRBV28,CASRRGGQHLNF
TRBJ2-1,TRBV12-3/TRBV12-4,CASSLASGWYYNEQFF
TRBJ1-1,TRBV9,CASSAGQGGSEAFF
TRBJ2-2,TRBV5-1,CASRMERQAGELFF
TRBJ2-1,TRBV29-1,CSVDKREWDEQFF
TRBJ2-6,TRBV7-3,CASSPLTVSVSSGANVLTF
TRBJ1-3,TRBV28,CASSPFSFFTDRDRNTIYF
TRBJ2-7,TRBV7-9,CASSLRVGAAPSYEQYF
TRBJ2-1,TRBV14,CASSQLGTATYNEQFF
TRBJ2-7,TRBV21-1,CVGQLTYEQYF
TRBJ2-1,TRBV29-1,CSVGRGSGGPRDEQFF
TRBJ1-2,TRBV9,CASSPAGGGIYGYTF
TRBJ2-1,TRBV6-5,CASSYGLAGGEQFF
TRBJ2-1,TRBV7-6,CASSFSQGVNYNEQFF
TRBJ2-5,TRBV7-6,CASSTNLPLGARETQYF
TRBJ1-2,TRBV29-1,CSAYFETGDYGYTF
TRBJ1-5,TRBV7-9,CASSLEGPPGNQPQHF
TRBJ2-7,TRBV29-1,CSVARGSYEQYF
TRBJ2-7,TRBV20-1,CSARIAPRRYEQYF
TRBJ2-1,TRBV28,CASSQDRGGEQFF
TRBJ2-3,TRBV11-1,CASSLGNSPSTDTQYF
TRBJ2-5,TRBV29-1,CSVTQGRTIVQETQYF
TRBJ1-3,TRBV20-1,CSANPQGLPGNTIYF
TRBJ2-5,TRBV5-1,CASSLAVGQETQYF
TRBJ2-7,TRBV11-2,CASSLYPGPRDSRYEQYF
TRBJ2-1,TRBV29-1,CSSTLPDTYNEQFF
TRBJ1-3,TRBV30,CAWSSGSGNTIYF
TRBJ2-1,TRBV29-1,CSVVGSRGQAYNEQFF
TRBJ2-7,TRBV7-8,CASSLGPGLAGAVYEQYF
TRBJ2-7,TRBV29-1,CSVESQGSYEQYF
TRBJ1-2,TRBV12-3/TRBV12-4,CASSLLSYSGTGRGNYGYTF
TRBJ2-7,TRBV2,CASSQSLRSREQYF
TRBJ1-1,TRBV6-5,CASSGQGTEAFF
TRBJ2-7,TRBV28,CASSDPGQDYEQYF